Following are 14 T cell receptor beta chains from one sample sequenced in a study of beta chain features in type 1 diabetes. Whole-study results and caveats: Shortening that was moderate but significant affected the TCRB CDR3s of Type 1 diabetes patients in all four CD4+ subsets.

What was sequenced were expressed TCRB transcripts, since all of the isolated RNA had been reverse transcribed. Only in-frame clones appear in the TCRdb table, and some are missing; sequencing was by immunoSEQ multiplex PCR. The sample holds under 400,000 clones, roughly 13% seen once. Their antigen targets remain unknown. Specimen: naive CD4+ T cells from blood. The receptors were sampled from a woman younger than 35 with type 1 diabetes.

The table lists this clone with a few counts. V usage is TRBV7-2 and J usage is TRBJ2-5; 9 bases are a match to TRBD1. V lost 4 bases to trimming and J lost 3 bases; unmatched junction nucleotides: 0. CDR3 length equals 13 residues. The germline gives CDR1 SGHTA, CDR2 FQGNSA. Here the CDR3 DNA reads TGTGCCAGCAGCTGGGACAGGGAAGAGACCCAGTACTTC. Its protein product is CASSWDREETQYF.

V gene TRBV11-1 combines with J gene TRBJ2-1, with D perhaps matching TRBD2 (5 bases). V was cut by 3 bases and J by 10 bases, with 13 bases left in between. The CDR3 contains 13 residues. Per the germline V gene, CDR1 is SGHAT and CDR2 is FQDESV (reference sequence). The CDR3 sequence: CASSLGAGSEQFF. DNA of the CDR3: TGTGCCAGCAGCTTGGGAGCCGGGTCCGAGCAGTTCTTC.

This clone has only a few counts. The chain combines TRBV7-2 with TRBJ2-4; maybe TRBD1 (6 bases). V lost 5 bases, J lost 5 bases, and 10 bases lay in between. CDR3 length: 13 residues. Germline V gene data show CDR1 as SGHTA and CDR2 as FQGNSA. The CDR3 loop is CASSPWTENIQYF. The CDR3 DNA sequence: TGTGCCAGCAGCCCGTGGACAGAAAACATTCAGTACTTC.

This clone was recorded a few times. The CDR3 region is CAWMGASYNEQFF. The CDR3 DNA sequence: TGTGCCTGGATGGGAGCTAGCTACAATGAGCAGTTCTTC. J is TRBJ2-1 and V is TRBV30, with D possibly TRBD2 on 5 matching bases. Germline CDR1 GTSNPN, CDR2 SVGIG (reference sequence). CDR3 length: 13 residues. Trimming removed 4 bases at V and 3 bases at J, with 10 bases between.

The chain combines TRBV5-4 with TRBJ2-2; 7 bases match TRBD1. The J segment lost 1 base and the V segment lost 4 bases, leaving 4 bases of the junction unmatched. CDR3 length: 15 residues. Germline CDR1 is SGHNT and CDR2 is YYREEE (reference sequence). CDR3 in amino acids: CASSPRTGNTGELFF. For the CDR3, the DNA is TGTGCCAGCAGCCCACGGACAGGGAACACCGGGGAGCTGTTTTTT. The whole variable domain, remainder taken from reference TRBV5-4 and TRBJ2-2, is ETGVTQSPTHLIKTRGQQVTLRCSSQSGHNTVSWYQQALGQGPQFIFQYYREEENGRGNFPPRFSGLQFPNYSSELNVNALELDDSALYLCASSPRTGNTGELFFGEGSRLTVL.

The V call is TRBV30, the J call TRBJ1-1; D call uncertain. The ends were cut back, 1 base at V and 1 base at J, with 7 bases in the middle. The CDR3 is made up of 13 amino acids. In germline, CDR1 is GTSNPN, CDR2 SVGIG (reference sequence). Here the CDR3 DNA reads TGTGCCTGGAGTGGACATAGGAACACTGAAGCTTTCTTT. This sequence encodes CAWSGHRNTEAFF.

This chain joins TRBV2 and TRBJ2-7, with 9 bases that match TRBD1. Trimming removed 8 bases from V and 3 bases from J; junction bases left unmatched: 8. Germline V lookup: CDR1 SNHLY, CDR2 FYNNEI. CDR3 length equals 14 residues. CDR3 residues: CASQNRDRVYEQYF. The CDR3, as DNA: TGTGCCAGCCAAAACCGGGACAGGGTCTACGAGCAGTACTTC. Supplemented by reference TRBV2 and TRBJ2-7, the full variable domain reads EPEVTQTPSHQVTQMGQEVILRCVPISNHLYFYWYRQILGQKVEFLVSFYNNEISEKSEIFDDQFSVERPDGSNFTLKIRSTKLEDSAMYFCASQNRDRVYEQYFGPGTRLTVT.

The table lists this clone with a few counts. The chain is built from TRBV7-2 and TRBJ2-3, with no clear D. V was clipped by 5 bases and J by 0 bases, with 12 bases between them. The CDR3 has 15 amino acids. CDR1 is SGHTA and CDR2 is FQGNSA in the germline V gene. The CDR3 coding sequence is TGTGCCAGCAGCCTTACTATCCTTAGCACAGATACGCAGTATTTT. Translating it yields CASSLTILSTDTQYF. Complete variable domain (other parts from reference TRBV7-2 and TRBJ2-3): GAGVSQSPSNKVTEKGKDVELRCDPISGHTALYWYRQSLGQGLEFLIYFQGNSAPDKSGLPSDRFSAERTGGSVSTLTIQRTQQEDSAVYLCASSLTILSTDTQYFGPGTRLTVL.

This clone was recorded a few times. The CDR3 bases are TGCGCCAGCAGCCAAGATCTCCCCGGGGAGCAGTACTTC. Translated: CASSQDLPGEQYF. This chain uses TRBV4-3 with TRBJ2-7; unclear D gene. Between the trimmed V and J ends, which lost 0 bases and 7 bases, there was a span of 10 bases. There are 13 residues in the CDR3. The germline V gene encodes CDR1 LGHNA and CDR2 YSLEER.

This clone was counted between two and nine times. This chain uses TRBV30 with TRBJ1-2, with no clear D. The V gene's germline CDR1 is GTSNPN and CDR2 SVGIG (reference sequence). V lost 3 bases, J lost 3 bases, and 20 bases lay in between. This CDR3 comprises 16 residues. CDR3 nucleotides: TGTGCCTGGAGCCCCCCGGGCCGGGGAAGGGACTATGGCTACACCTTC. Translated: CAWSPPGRGRDYGYTF.

This clone has only a few counts. The gene calls are TRBV28 and TRBJ1-1, with 10 positions matching TRBD1. This CDR3 has 16 amino acids. J lost 3 bases, V lost 5 bases, and 9 bases had no gene match. Per germline, CDR1 MDHEN and CDR2 SYDVKM. CDR3 loop: CASSEDRGVVHTEAFF. The CDR3 nucleotides are TGTGCCAGCAGTGAGGACAGGGGGGTTGTTCACACTGAAGCTTTCTTT.

The V gene is TRBV28, the J gene TRBJ1-2; no definite D call. Germline CDR1 reads MDHEN; CDR2 reads SYDVKM. V lost 7 bases to trimming and J lost 1 base, with 13 bases between them. The CDR3 consists of 14 residues. The CDR3 here is CASTILGHNYGYTF. The CDR3 region has the DNA TGTGCCAGCACCATATTGGGCCATAACTATGGCTACACCTTC.

This clone showed up just a few times. The chain recombines TRBV19 with TRBJ1-5; 7 bases map to TRBD1. Germline V CDR1 and CDR2: LNHDA, SQIVND (reference sequence). V was pared by 9 bases and J by 4 bases, with 6 bases of the junction left unmatched. The CDR3 is 13 amino acids. This chain's CDR3 is CASTRDRNQPQHF. The CDR3 bases are TGTGCCAGCACCCGGGACAGAAATCAGCCCCAGCATTTT.

This clone has just a few counts. The chain uses TRBV29-1 and TRBJ2-1; 13 bases line up with TRBD2. V shed 5 bases and J 9 bases; nucleotides not matched to a gene: 10. CDR1 and CDR2 from the germline V gene are SQVTM and ANQGSEA. The CDR3 spans 15 residues. The CDR3 here is CSVPGLAGDTGEQFF. In DNA form, the CDR3 reads TGCAGCGTTCCCGGACTAGCGGGGGATACGGGTGAGCAGTTCTTC.